Sequencing of this T cell receptor beta chain was carried out in a study of CD8 T cells in Susac syndrome. The CDR3 runs 15 residues. V was cut by 3 bases and J by 6 bases, with 15 bases left in between. The germline CDR1 and CDR2 sequences are SGHVS and FNYEAQ. RNA totalling roughly 0.5 to 1 ug underwent reverse transcription with random hexamers. An immunoSEQ multiplex PCR generated amplified TCR beta CDR3 products spanning 54 Vbeta and 13 Jbeta. TCRdb re-derived calls from the immunoSEQ multiplex PCR reads in MiXCR, one entry per CDR3 protein. Among approximately 160,000 distinct CDR3 sequences listed, 80% to 95% were seen once.

This TCR was sampled from a human donor with multiple sclerosis. The specimen was CD4+ T cells from PBMCs. This chain joins TRBV7-6 and TRBJ2-1; possibly TRBD1 for D (6 bases). For the CDR3, the DNA is TGTGCCAGCAGCTTGAAGGGGGTGGCTATCAATGAGCAGTTCTTC. Protein sequence: CASSLKGVAINEQFF.